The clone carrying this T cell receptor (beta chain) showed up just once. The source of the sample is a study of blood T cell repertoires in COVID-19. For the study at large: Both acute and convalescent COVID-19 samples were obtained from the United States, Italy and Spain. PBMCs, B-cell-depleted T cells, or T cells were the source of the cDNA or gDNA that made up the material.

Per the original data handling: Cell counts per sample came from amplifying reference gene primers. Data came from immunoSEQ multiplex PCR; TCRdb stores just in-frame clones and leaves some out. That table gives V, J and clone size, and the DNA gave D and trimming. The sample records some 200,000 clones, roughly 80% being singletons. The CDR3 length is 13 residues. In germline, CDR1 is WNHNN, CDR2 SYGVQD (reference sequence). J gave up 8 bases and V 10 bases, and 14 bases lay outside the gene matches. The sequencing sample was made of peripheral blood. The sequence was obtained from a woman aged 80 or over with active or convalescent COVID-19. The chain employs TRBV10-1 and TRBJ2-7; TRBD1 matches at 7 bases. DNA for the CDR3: TGCGCCAACCAAGGACAGGTGGGTTGCAAGCAGTACTTC. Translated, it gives CANQGQVGCKQYF.